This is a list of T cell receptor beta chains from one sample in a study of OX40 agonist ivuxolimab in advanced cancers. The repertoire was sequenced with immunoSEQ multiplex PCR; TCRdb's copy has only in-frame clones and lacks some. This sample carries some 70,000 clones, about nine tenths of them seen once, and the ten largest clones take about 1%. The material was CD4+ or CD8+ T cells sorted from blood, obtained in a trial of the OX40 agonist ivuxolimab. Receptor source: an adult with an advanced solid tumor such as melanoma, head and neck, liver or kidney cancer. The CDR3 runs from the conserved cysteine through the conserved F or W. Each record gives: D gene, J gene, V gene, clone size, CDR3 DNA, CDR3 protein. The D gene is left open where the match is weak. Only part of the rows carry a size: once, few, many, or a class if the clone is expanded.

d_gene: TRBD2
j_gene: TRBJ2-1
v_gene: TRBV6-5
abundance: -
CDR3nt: TGTGCCAGCACCCAGACTAGCGGGGGGCTCAATGAGCAGTTCTTC
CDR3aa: CASTQTSGGLNEQFF

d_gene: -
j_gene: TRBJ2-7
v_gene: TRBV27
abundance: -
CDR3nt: TGTGCCAGCAGTTTACAAAGACAGTCCTACGAGCAGTACTTC
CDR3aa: CASSLQRQSYEQYF

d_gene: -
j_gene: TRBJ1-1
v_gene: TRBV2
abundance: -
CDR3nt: TGTGCCAGCAGTGTCAGTTGGAACACTGAAGCTTTCTTT
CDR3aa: CASSVSWNTEAFF

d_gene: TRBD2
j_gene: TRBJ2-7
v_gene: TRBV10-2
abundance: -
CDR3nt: TGCGCCAGCAGTTCCAGACCCTTAGCGGGGGGGCCGTTGCAGGAGCAGTACTTC
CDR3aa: CASSSRPLAGGPLQEQYF

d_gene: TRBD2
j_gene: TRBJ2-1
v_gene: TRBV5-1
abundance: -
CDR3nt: TGCGCCAGCTACTGGGGAGCGGGGGACACTGAGCAGTTCTTC
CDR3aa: CASYWGAGDTEQFF

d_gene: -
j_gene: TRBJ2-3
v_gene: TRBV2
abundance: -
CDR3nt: TGTGCCAGCAATACTGCCCTGGGGGGCCGGGGCACAGATACGCAGTATTTT
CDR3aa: CASNTALGGRGTDTQYF

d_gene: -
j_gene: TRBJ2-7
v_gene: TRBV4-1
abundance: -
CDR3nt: TGCGCCAGCAGCCAAGGTCCGGGGGCTGTGTACGAGCAGTACTTC
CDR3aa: CASSQGPGAVYEQYF

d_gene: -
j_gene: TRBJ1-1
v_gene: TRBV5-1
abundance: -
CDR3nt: TGCGCCAGCAGCTTAGTAGGTGATTACACTGAAGCTTTCTTT
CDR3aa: CASSLVGDYTEAFF

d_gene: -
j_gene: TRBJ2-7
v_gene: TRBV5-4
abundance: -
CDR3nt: TGTGCCAGCAGCGTTGCCCGCGGGGGCCGATACGAGCAGTACTTC
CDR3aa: CASSVARGGRYEQYF

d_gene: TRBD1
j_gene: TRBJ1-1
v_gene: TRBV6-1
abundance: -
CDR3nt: TGTGCCAGCAGTGAAGCTAGGACAGGGGGGACTGAAGCTTTCTTT
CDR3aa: CASSEARTGGTEAFF

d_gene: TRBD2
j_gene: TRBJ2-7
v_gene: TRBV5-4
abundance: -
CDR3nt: TGTGCCAGCAGCCAAGGTGGAGGCGGGGGGACCTACGAGCAGTACTTC
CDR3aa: CASSQGGGGGTYEQYF

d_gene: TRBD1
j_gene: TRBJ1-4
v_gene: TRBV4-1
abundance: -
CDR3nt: TGCGCCAGCAGAGCTTCCGGGACAGATGAAAAACTGTTTTTT
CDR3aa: CASRASGTDEKLFF

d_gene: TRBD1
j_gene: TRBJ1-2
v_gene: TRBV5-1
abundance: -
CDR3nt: TGCGCCAGCAGCCAAGGACAGGGTGGCGTCTATGGCTACACCTTC
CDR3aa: CASSQGQGGVYGYTF

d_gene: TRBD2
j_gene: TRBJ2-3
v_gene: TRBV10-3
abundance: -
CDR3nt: TGTGCCATCAATCTACTAGCGGGGGGGCCAGATACGCAGTATTTT
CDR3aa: CAINLLAGGPDTQYF

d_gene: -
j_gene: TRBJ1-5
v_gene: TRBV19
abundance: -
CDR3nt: TGTGCCAGTAGTTTAGAGGGCCGGGGGTTCAATCAGCCCCAGCATTTT
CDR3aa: CASSLEGRGFNQPQHF

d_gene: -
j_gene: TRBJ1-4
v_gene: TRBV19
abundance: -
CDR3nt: TGTGCCAGTAGTATTACGGCGACAGCAAATGAAAAACTGTTTTTT
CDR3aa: CASSITATANEKLFF

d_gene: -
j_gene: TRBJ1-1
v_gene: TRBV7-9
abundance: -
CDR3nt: TGTGCCAGCAGCCCGGTGGGCTCGCCCTTGAACACTGAAGCTTTCTTT
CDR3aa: CASSPVGSPLNTEAFF

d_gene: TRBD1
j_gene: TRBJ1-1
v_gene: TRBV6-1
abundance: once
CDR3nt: TGTGCCAGCAGTTGGACAGGGATGAACACTGAAGCTTTCTTT
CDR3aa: CASSWTGMNTEAFF

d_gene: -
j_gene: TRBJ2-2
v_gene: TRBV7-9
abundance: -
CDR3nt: TGTGCCAGCAGCTTAGGGACACAGTACGGGGAGCTGTTTTTT
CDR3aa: CASSLGTQYGELFF

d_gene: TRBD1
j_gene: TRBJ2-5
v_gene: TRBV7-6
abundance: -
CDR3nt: TGTGCCAGCAGCACCCCGGACAGGGAAAAGACCCAGTACTTC
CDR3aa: CASSTPDREKTQYF

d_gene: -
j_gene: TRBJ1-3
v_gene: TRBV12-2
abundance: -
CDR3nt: TGTGCAAGTCGCTTGCCGCCGGGACAGGGTAGAAACACCATATATTTT
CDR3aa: CASRLPPGQGRNTIYF

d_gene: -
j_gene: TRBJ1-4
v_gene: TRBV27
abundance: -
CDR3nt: TGTGCCAGCAGTTCGCCATCCATAAATGAAAAACTGTTTTTT
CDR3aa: CASSSPSINEKLFF

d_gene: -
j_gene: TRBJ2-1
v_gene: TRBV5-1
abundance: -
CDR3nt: TGCGCCAGCAGCTTGGAACTAGCTGTTGGCAATGAGCAGTTCTTC
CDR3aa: CASSLELAVGNEQFF

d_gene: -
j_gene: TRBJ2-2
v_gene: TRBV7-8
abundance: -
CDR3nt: TGTGCCAGCAGCCCTCGGTGGTCGGGGGAGCTGTTTTTT
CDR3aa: CASSPRWSGELFF

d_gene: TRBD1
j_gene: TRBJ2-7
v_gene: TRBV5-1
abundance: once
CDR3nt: TGCGCCAGCAGCTTGGCCGGGACAGGGGGCGCTTCCTACGAGCAGTACTTC
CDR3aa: CASSLAGTGGASYEQYF

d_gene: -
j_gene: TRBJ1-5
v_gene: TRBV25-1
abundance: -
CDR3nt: TGTGCCAGCAGTGAATCCGGGCAGGGCTTCCAGCCCCAGCATTTT
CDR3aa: CASSESGQGFQPQHF

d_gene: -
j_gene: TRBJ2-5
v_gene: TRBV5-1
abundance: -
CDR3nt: TGCGCCAGCAGCGAGGGCGGGCGCCAAGAGACCCAGTACTTC
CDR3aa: CASSEGGRQETQYF

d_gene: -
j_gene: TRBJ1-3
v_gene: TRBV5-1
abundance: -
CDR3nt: TGCGCCAGCAGCTTGGCCCGCCGCGGGGACACCATATATTTT
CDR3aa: CASSLARRGDTIYF

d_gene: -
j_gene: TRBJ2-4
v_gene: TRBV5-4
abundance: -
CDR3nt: TGTGCCAGCAGCCATGGTGCCAAAAACATTCAGTACTTC
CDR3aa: CASSHGAKNIQYF

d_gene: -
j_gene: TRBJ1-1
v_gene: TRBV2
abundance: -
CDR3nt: TGTGCCAGCAGTCCTGACAGTGGAGCTTTCTTT
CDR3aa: CASSPDSGAFF

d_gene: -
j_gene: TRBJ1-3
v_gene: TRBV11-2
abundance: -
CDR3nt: TGTGCCAGCAGCCCCTACGCGGGGTTAGTGTCTGGAAACACCATATATTTT
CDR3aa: CASSPYAGLVSGNTIYF

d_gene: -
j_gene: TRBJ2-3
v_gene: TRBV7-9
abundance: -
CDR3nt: TGTGCCAGCAGCTTAAAAGGGGGGCAGACAGATACGCAGTATTTT
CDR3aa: CASSLKGGQTDTQYF

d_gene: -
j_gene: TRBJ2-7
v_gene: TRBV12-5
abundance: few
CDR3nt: TGTGCGACACGACGGGATTACGAGCAGTACTTC
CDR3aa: CATRRDYEQYF

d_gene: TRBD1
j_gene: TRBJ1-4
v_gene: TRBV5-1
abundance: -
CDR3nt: TGCGCCAGCAGCTTAGGGGGCCGAGCTAATGAAAAACTGTTTTTT
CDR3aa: CASSLGGRANEKLFF

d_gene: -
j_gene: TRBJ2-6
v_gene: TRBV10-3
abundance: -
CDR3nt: TGTGCCATCAGCTTCGGAATATCTGGGGCCAACGTCCTGACTTTC
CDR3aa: CAISFGISGANVLTF

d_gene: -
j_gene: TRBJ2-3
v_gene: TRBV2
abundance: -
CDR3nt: TGTGCCAGCAGGGCGGGACAGATCACAGATACGCAGTATTTT
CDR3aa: CASRAGQITDTQYF

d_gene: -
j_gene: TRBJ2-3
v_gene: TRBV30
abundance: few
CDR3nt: TGTGCCTGGACCCCGTCCCAACACCCAGATACGCAGTATTTT
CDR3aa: CAWTPSQHPDTQYF

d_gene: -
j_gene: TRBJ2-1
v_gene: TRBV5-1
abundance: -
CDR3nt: TGCGCCAGCAGCGTACCAGACAGGGAGCAGTTCTTC
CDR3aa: CASSVPDREQFF

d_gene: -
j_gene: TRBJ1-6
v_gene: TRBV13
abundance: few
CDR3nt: TGTGCCAGCAAACCCCAAAGGCCAGATTCACCCCTCCACTTT
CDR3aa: CASKPQRPDSPLHF

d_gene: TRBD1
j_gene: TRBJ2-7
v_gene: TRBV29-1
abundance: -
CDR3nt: TGCAGCGTTGGGGACAGGTCCCACTACGAGCAGTACTTC
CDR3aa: CSVGDRSHYEQYF

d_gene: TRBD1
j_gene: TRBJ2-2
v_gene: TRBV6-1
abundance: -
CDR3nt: TGTGCCAGCAGGGGACAGGGGGTAACCGGGGAGCTGTTTTTT
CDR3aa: CASRGQGVTGELFF

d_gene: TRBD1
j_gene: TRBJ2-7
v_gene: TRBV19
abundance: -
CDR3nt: TGTGCCAGTAGTATAGATGTTGACAGGGCCTACGAGCAGTACTTC
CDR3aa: CASSIDVDRAYEQYF

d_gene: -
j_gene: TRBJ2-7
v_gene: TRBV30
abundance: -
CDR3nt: TGTGCCTGGAGTAGAACTGGGGGACATATTTACGAGCAGTACTTC
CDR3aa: CAWSRTGGHIYEQYF

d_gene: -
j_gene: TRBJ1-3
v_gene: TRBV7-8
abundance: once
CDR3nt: -
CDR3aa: CASSILVGNTIYF

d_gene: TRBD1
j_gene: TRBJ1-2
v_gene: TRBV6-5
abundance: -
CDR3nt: TGTGCCAGCAGTCGGGACAGGGGGTTTTATGGCTACACCTTC
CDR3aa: CASSRDRGFYGYTF

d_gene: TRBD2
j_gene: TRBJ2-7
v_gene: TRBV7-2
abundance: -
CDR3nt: TGTGCCAGCAGCTTCCGACTAGCGGGGGGGAAAGAGCAGTACTTC
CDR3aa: CASSFRLAGGKEQYF

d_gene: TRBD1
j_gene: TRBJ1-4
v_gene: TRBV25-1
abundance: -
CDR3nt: TGTGCCAGCAGTGACCGGGACAGGGGCCCTAATGAAAAACTGTTTTTT
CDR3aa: CASSDRDRGPNEKLFF

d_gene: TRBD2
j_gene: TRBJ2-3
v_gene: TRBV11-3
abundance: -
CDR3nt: TGTGCCAGCAGTGTAAAAGGGACTAGCTCCGATACGCAGTATTTT
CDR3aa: CASSVKGTSSDTQYF

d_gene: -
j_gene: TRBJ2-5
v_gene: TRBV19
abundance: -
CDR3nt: TGTGCCAGTAGTACACAAGAGACCCAGTACTTC
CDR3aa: CASSTQETQYF

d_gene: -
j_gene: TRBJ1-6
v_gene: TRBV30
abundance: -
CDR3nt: TGTGCCTTGAGAGGCAATTCACCCCTCCACTTT
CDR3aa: CALRGNSPLHF

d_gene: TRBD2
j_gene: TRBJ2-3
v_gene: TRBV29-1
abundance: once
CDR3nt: TGCAGCGTTACTAGCCCTCGGACTAGCGGGGGGGCCTCGTATCCAGATACGCAGTATTTT
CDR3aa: CSVTSPRTSGGASYPDTQYF

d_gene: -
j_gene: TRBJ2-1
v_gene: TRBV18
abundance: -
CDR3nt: TGTGCCAGCTCAGAGACGGGAAGCTCCTACAATGAGCAGTTCTTC
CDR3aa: CASSETGSSYNEQFF